This TCR beta chain was found in a study of spatial heterogeneity in lung cancer. Documented time point: sample taken at primary tumor resection. Frozen PBMC, nontumor lung or tumor provided whole RNA, which was sequenced unsorted. Using its own MiXCR run on the 5' RACE reads, TCRdb lists one record per CDR3 protein. The sample lists some 23,000 distinct CDR3 sequences; 5.5% to 8.5% were seen once. To note about this clonotype: The antigen remains unidentified.

Study conclusions and caveats: Expanded tumor TCRs that were ubiquitous appeared in blood more at resection than follow-up.

The specimen comprised PBMCs, sampled at surgery. The origin of this receptor is a male donor with early-stage non-small cell lung cancer.

The CDR3 region has the DNA TGTGCCACACGCGAAGGGGCCCCTGAAGCTTTCTTT. Protein sequence: CATREGAPEAFF. V usage is TRBV2 and J usage is TRBJ1-1, with D possibly TRBD1 on 5 matching bases. CDR1 and CDR2 from the germline V gene are SNHLY and FYNNEI. The CDR3 covers 12 residues. V lost 10 bases and J 6 bases, leaving 15 bases between the germline ends.